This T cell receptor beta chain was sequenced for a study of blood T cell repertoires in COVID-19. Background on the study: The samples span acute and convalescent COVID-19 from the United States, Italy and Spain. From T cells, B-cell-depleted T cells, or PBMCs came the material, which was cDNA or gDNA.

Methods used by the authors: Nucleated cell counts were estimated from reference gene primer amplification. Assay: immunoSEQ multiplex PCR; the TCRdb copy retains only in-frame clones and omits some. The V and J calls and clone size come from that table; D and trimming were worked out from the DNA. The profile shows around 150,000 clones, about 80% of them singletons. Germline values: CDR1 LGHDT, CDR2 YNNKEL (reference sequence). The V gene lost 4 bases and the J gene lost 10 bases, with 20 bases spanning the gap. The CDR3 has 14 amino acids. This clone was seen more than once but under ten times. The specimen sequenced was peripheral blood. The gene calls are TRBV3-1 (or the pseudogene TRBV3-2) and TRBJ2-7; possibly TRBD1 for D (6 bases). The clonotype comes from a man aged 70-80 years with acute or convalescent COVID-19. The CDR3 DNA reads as TGTGCCAGCAGCCCTGGGGACATAACTACGAGACAGTACTTC. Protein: CASSPGDITTRQYF.